This T cell receptor beta chain was sequenced during a study of blood T cells in healthy people across ages (dated by TCRdb to about 2015). Looking at the study overall: In model experiments, template switching captured about one uniquely barcoded TCR beta cDNA molecule for every two T cells. The study measured age-related changes in TCR beta repertoire diversity using deep sequencing normalized with unique cDNA molecular identifiers. The donors were divided into four age groups: young (average around 15 years), middle-aged (about 39), aged (approximately 62) and long-lived (approximately 74). To avoid experimental bias, donors of different ages were spread randomly across the sequencing lanes. Two additional independent replicas of 1 million unique cDNA reads from the same blood draw were analyzed for two donors (one aged 18 to 30 and one aged 80 or older). Here is what the overall study found, with its caveats: Estimates of total diversity from one million sequenced T cells were regarded as lower bounds and underestimates. Conclusive comparison of naive and antigen-experienced compartments was prevented by the profiling of bulk unsorted PBMCs. Donor CMV infection status was unknown, potentially confounding age-related changes in expanded clonotypes. Compared with the aged group, the long-lived group had more naive CD4+ T cells, fewer expanded clones and increased TCR diversity, a pattern suggesting age selection. A strong correlation was found between observed TCR beta diversity and the percentage of naive T cells measured by flow cytometry. As age increased, observed TCR beta diversity per million T cells dropped in a roughly linear way, and a significant reduction was already evident by age 40.

The 39 donors, aged about 6 to 90 years, were systemically healthy Caucasian individuals from Russia. Approximately 11 milliliters of peripheral blood were drawn from each donor into EDTA-treated Vacutainer tubes. PBMCs were isolated by Ficoll-Paque density-gradient centrifugation, with at least 6 million obtained per sample. Trizol reagent was used to extract total RNA from PBMCs, with at least 5 micrograms per sample. For every donor, flow cytometry on a PBMC aliquot measured the percentage of naive CD45RAhigh/CD27high T cells. Library method: 5' RACE. The instrument given in TCRdb is Illumina HiSeq 2500. A second roughly 7 to 11 cycle PCR used a sample-barcoded 5' primer and a J-beta primer mix. A unique molecular identifier was introduced onto each TCR beta cDNA molecule by a template-switch 5' adaptor carrying 12 random nucleotides. Each sample yielded at least 2.5 million CDR3-containing paired-end reads. All of the RNA was converted into first-strand cDNA using the Mint cDNA synthesis kit, with a TRBC-specific oligonucleotide serving as the primer. All cDNA was treated with uracil-DNA glycosylase and then went through a first 18-cycle PCR with the universal primers M1SS and BC2_uni_R. Per the source publication's procedure: For normalization, 1 million high-quality reads were randomly selected from each sample, with every read carrying a distinct molecular identifier. Instead of being binned into consensus sequences, reads that shared molecular identifiers were thrown out. MiTCR, with a Q25 quality threshold and the strictest error-elimination algorithm, was used for CDR3 identification, clonotype clustering and error correction. A nonparametric unseen species model with Euler transformation was used to estimate lower-bound total TCR beta diversity. TCRdb reran the public reads through fastp at Q25 and MiXCR, keeping productive beta chains. Every distinct CDR3 protein forms one entry, paired with its most common genes and DNA. These V and J calls are TCRdb output, not the study's own analysis. For this sample there are approximately 850,000 distinct CDR3 sequences; around two fifths appear just once. The ten largest clones represent about a fifth of the sample.

The CDR3 holds 14 amino acids from the cysteine to the phenylalanine. Here the CDR3 DNA is all that survives: 42 bases in frame from base 1. CDR1 and CDR2 are drawn from the germline V gene (reference sequence): GTSNPN, SVGIG. V is cut back by 5 bases and J by 1 base, with 7 bases in the junction unmatched. Turning to this clonotype: Its specific antigen is unknown. The input lacks base qualities; no much larger clone sits a single base away.

The specimen was blood. The clonotype was recovered from a man in his sixties in good health. The rearrangement combines TRBV30 with TRBJ2-7; the central 8 bases match TRBD1. The DNA sequence is given as TGTGCCTGGGAAGGACAGGGATTTTCCTACGAGCAGTACTTC. The encoded protein is CAWEGQGFSYEQYF. The variable domain in full, with residues beyond the CDR3 obtained from the reference TRBV30 and TRBJ2-7 genes, is SQTIHQWPATLVQPVGSPLSLECTVEGTSNPNLYWYRQAAGRGLQLLFYSVGIGQISSEVPQNLSASRPQDRQFILSSKKLLLSDSGFYLCAWEGQGFSYEQYFGPGTRLTVT.